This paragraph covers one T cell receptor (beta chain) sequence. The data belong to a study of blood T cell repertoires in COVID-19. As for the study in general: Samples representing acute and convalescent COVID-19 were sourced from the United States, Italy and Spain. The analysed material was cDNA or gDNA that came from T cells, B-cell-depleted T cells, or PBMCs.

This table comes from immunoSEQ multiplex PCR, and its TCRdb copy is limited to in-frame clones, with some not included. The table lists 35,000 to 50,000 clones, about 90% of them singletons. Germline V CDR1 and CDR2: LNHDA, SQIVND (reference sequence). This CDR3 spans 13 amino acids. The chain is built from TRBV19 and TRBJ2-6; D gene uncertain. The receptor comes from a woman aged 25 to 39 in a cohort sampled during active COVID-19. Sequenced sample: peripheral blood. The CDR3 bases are TGTGCAGTACAGAACACTGGGGCCAACGTCCTGACTTTC. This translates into CAVQNTGANVLTF.